Following are 9 T cell receptor beta chains from one sample sequenced in a study of CD8 T cells in Susac syndrome. Random hexamers were used to reverse transcribe the RNA input (about 0.5 to 1 ug). TCRdb re-called the immunoSEQ multiplex PCR reads through MiXCR, storing one row per CDR3 protein. The sample records about 290,000 distinct CDR3 sequences, roughly 85% being singletons. The specimen was CD8+ T cells from PBMCs. The receptors stem from a human donor with multiple sclerosis.

The V gene is TRBV27, the J gene TRBJ2-3; 10 bases are a match to TRBD2. Looked up from germline, CDR1 is MNHEY and CDR2 is SMNVEV (reference sequence). The V gene end was trimmed by 1 base and the J gene end by 4 bases; junction bases not matched to a gene: 5. This CDR3 has 16 residues. The CDR3 DNA reads TGTGCCAGCAGTTTATTCCTAGCGGGAGTCTCAGATACGCAGTATTTT. It translates to CASSLFLAGVSDTQYF.

This chain connects TRBV7-9 to TRBJ1-2, with D possibly matching TRBD1 (5 bases). Trimming stripped 3 bases from V and 0 bases from J, with 8 bases between. Germline V gene sequence: CDR1 SEHNR, CDR2 FQNEAQ (reference sequence). The CDR3 has 14 residues. CDR3 DNA: TGTGCCAGCAGCTTGGGGGGGTCTAACTATGGCTACACCTTC. Its translation: CASSLGGSNYGYTF.

The chain recombines TRBV19 with TRBJ2-7, with D possibly being TRBD1 or TRBD2 (6 bases each). This CDR3 is built from 14 residues. Germline V gene data show CDR1 as LNHDA and CDR2 as SQIVND (reference sequence). Trimming shortened V by 7 bases and J by 4 bases, and 17 bases separated the two germline ends. In nucleotides, the CDR3 is TGTGCCAGTAATCCCCGGGGGCGCGGATACGAGCAGTACTTC. Amino acids: CASNPRGRGYEQYF.

The V and J genes are TRBV20-1 and TRBJ2-3, with D unresolved. Germline loops: CDR1 DFQATT, CDR2 SNEGSKA (reference sequence). Trimming took 4 bases from V and 2 from J, leaving 1 base between them. CDR3 size: 10 residues. The CDR3 region is CSAITDTQYF. CDR3 nucleotides: TGCAGTGCTATCACAGATACGCAGTATTTT.

The chain combines TRBV28 with TRBJ2-5; D is possibly TRBD1 (6 bases). The ends were cut back, 5 bases at V and 3 bases at J, with 22 bases in the middle. Germline values: CDR1 MDHEN, CDR2 SYDVKM. This CDR3 comprises 17 residues. The CDR3 here is CASSLGISSRDKETQYF. CDR3 DNA: TGTGCCAGCAGTCTTGGGATATCGAGCCGGGACAAAGAGACCCAGTACTTC.

The chain links TRBV5-4 to TRBJ2-4; 12 bases line up with TRBD2. Losses at the gene ends were 3 bases for V and 0 bases for J; bases not matched to a gene: 16. The V gene's germline CDR1 is SGHNT and CDR2 YYREEE (reference sequence). This CDR3 is 21 amino acids long. DNA for the CDR3: TGTGCCAGCAGCTATCGACCTCGACTAGCGGGAGACACCATAGCCAAAAACATTCAGTACTTC. Translating gives CASSYRPRLAGDTIAKNIQYF.

CDR3 amino acids: CASSHPWAPGQGVRPQHF. The CDR3, as DNA: TGTGCCAGCAGCCATCCCTGGGCGCCGGGACAGGGGGTTCGGCCCCAGCATTTT. The chain combines TRBV11-2 with TRBJ1-5, with 11 nucleotides matching TRBD1. The CDR3 runs to 18 residues. Per the germline V gene, CDR1 is SGHAT and CDR2 is FQNNGV. The V and J ends lost 5 bases and 9 bases, in that order; junction bases with no gene match: 18.

The V and J genes are TRBV2 and TRBJ2-1; D gene unclear. In germline, CDR1 is SNHLY, CDR2 FYNNEI. CDR3 length equals 13 residues. The CDR3 DNA sequence: TGTGCGTTACGGTCAGAGTCGTACAATGAGCAGTTCTTC. This codes for CALRSESYNEQFF.

This chain joins TRBV29-1 and TRBJ1-1, with a weak D call TRBD1 (5 bases). CDR1 SQVTM and CDR2 ANQGSEA come from the germline V gene. The CDR3 runs 14 residues. Trimming took off 3 bases at V and 3 bases at J, with 14 bases between the two ends. CDR3 nucleotides: TGCAGCGTTGAGGGAAGGGGCGGGTACACTGAAGCTTTCTTT. Residues: CSVEGRGGYTEAFF.